These 3 T cell receptor beta chains were sequenced from one sample in a study of CD8 T cells in Susac syndrome. The authors reverse transcribed 0.5 to 1 ug RNA with random hexamers. TCRdb fed the immunoSEQ multiplex PCR reads into MiXCR, producing one record per CDR3 protein. The table has about 140,000 distinct CDR3 sequences, 90% to 95% seen once. Sequencing was done on a sample of CD8+ T cells from PBMCs. The receptors derive from a human donor in good health.

The J gene is TRBJ2-1, the V gene TRBV27, with 7 bases aligning to TRBD2. The V and J ends lost 6 bases and 0 bases, in that order; junction bases with no gene match: 5. CDR3 size: 15 residues. Germline-derived CDR1 and CDR2 are MNHEY and SMNVEV (reference sequence). The CDR3 nucleotides read TGTGCCAGCAGCCATGGCGGGAGCTCCTACAATGAGCAGTTCTTC. Translating it yields CASSHGGSSYNEQFF.

The gene calls are TRBV9 and TRBJ2-5, with a tentative D call TRBD2 (6 bases). The V and J ends lost 0 bases and 4 bases respectively, with 10 bases between them. CDR1 is SGDLS, CDR2 YYNGEE, per germline. This CDR3 region has 14 residues. The CDR3 region is CASSVDARGETQYF. CDR3 DNA: TGTGCCAGCAGCGTAGACGCGCGGGGAGAGACCCAGTACTTC.

A single count supports this clonotype. The rearrangement links TRBV14 to TRBJ2-3; no clear D gene. The germline V and J ends were trimmed by 2 bases and 3 bases, with 3 bases remaining between them. This CDR3 has 12 amino acids. Germline assignment: CDR1 SGHDN and CDR2 FVKESK. CDR3 sequence (DNA): TGTGCCAGCAGCCAACTTACAGATACGCAGTATTTT. It specifies CASSQLTDTQYF. The variable domain in full, completed from reference TRBV14 and TRBJ2-3, reads EAGVTQFPSHSVIEKGQTVTLRCDPISGHDNLYWYRRVMGKEIKFLLHFVKESKQDESGMPNNRFLAERTGGTYSTLKVQPAELEDSGVYFCASSQLTDTQYFGPGTRLTVL.